This paragraph covers one TCR beta chain sequence. Its antigen is currently unknown. This specimen belongs to a study of response to subunit inactivated influenza vaccine. General observations from the study: Each seasonal influenza vaccination, the authors suggested, recruits few new T cells.

Trimming shortened V by 6 bases and J by 3 bases, and 15 bases separated the two germline ends. CDR1 is MDHEN and CDR2 is SYDVKM in the germline V gene. This CDR3 contains 15 residues. TCRdb recomputed calls from the RT-PCR reads with MiXCR, one row per CDR3 protein. The repertoire has some 520,000 distinct CDR3 sequences, more than 15% of them found once; the top ten carry roughly 3.1%. Sequenced material: CD4+ T cells sorted from PBMCs, taken less than 25 months after vaccination. The source of this sequence is a man between 45 and 75 years old who received an inactivated influenza vaccine. V and J are TRBV28 and TRBJ2-4; possibly TRBD1 or TRBD2 for D (5 bases each). CDR3 DNA sequence: TGTGCCAGCAGGGACCGGGACCCTAACAAAAACATTCAGTACTTC. This sequence encodes CASRDRDPNKNIQYF.